What follows is one TCR beta chain and its context. The antigen it recognizes is unknown. No base quality information exists; no much larger clone differs at one position. One collaborating source in Seattle enrolled patients during active infection and followed them longitudinally through the course of disease. Whole blood was collected in K2EDTA tubes by collaborating institutions according to the institutions' own protocols. For TCRbeta analysis, collaborators shipped samples as frozen whole blood, isolated PBMCs, or DNA extracted from either of those sample types. Via the germline V gene, CDR1 is SGHAT and CDR2 FQNNGV. Clipping removes 2 bases from V and 4 bases from J, with 3 as the unmatched junction base count. Including the terminal cysteine and phenylalanine, the CDR3 comprises 15 residues. CDR3 DNA is the only sequence kept; it has 45 bases, read in frame from the first base. The immunoSEQ Assay, a bias-controlled multiplex PCR, was used to amplify TCRbeta CDR3 regions from genomic DNA. Processing in the source paper ran as follows. The number of nucleated cells in each sample was estimated by amplification of reference gene primers within the assay. To quantify the absolute abundance of each unique TCRbeta CDR3 rearrangement, sequence reads were collapsed and filtered. For each sample, productive Simpson clonality was calculated by taking the square root of Simpson's diversity index across productive rearrangements. Imported from immuneACCESS, the table was reduced by TCRdb to in-frame sequences with V and J called. These copies leave out some clones; in studies compared against another copy, an unresolved V gene accounts for under half, and the cause of the remainder is not known. V and J calls and clone size are copied from that table; D and trimming were computed from the DNA. The sample table records approximately 150,000 clones; 65% to 85% of these occur just once. The ten largest clones add up to approximately 8.9% of the sample.

The sample belongs to a study of blood T cell repertoires in COVID-19 (dated by TCRdb to the early 2020s). For context, the study as a whole: Samples covering the acute and convalescent phases of COVID-19 were provided by collaborators in the United States, Italy and Spain. The material from the prospective study consisted of cDNA or gDNA derived from T cells, B-cell-depleted T cells, or PBMCs. Deeply sampled blood TCRbeta repertoires from subjects exposed to, actively infected with, or recovered from COVID-19 were included in the dataset. The repertoires were made available in a free public database intended to serve as a resource for research on the immune response to SARS-CoV-2. The samples were drawn from two sources: the first 160 participants of the ongoing ImmuneRACE study, and 1,000 to 1,500 subjects contributed by 6 global collaborators. The sample metadata nearly always contained a de-identified subject ID, COVID-19 status, age in years and sex. Where available, HLA class I and class II types were taken from metadata supplied by the sample provider and were not determined by assay-based typing.

Overall results and qualifications from the work: The amount of clinical and demographic metadata varied by source and participant and was provided uncurated.

Sequencing was performed on peripheral blood. This chain is built from TRBV11-2 and TRBJ2-5; TRBD2 aligns with 11 central bases. The receptor was derived from a man aged 30-40 years with COVID-19, enrolled during active disease. The CDR3 protein sequence reads: CASSLNGLAGETQYF. The nucleotide sequence is given as TGTGCCAGCAGCTTAAATGGACTAGCGGGAGAGACCCAGTACTTC.